The source of this T cell receptor beta chain is a study of T cell changes during pregnancy in multiple sclerosis. The CDR3 is made up of 16 amino acids. Germline values: CDR1 MGHRA, CDR2 YSYEKL. Trimming took 4 bases from V and 0 from J; bases not matched to a gene: 7. The assay was immunoSEQ multiplex PCR, and TCRdb's table has in-frame clones only and misses some. The sample lists 85,000 to 110,000 clones, about 91% occurring once. V and J are TRBV4-1 and TRBJ1-2; 8 positions match TRBD1. This clonotype originated in a female donor with multiple sclerosis, enrolled in a pregnancy study. Sequencing was performed on peripheral blood, taken after pregnancy. For the CDR3, the DNA is TGCGCCAGCAGCCTCGCTTCGGGACAGGCTAACTATGGCTACACCTTC. Translated: CASSLASGQANYGYTF.